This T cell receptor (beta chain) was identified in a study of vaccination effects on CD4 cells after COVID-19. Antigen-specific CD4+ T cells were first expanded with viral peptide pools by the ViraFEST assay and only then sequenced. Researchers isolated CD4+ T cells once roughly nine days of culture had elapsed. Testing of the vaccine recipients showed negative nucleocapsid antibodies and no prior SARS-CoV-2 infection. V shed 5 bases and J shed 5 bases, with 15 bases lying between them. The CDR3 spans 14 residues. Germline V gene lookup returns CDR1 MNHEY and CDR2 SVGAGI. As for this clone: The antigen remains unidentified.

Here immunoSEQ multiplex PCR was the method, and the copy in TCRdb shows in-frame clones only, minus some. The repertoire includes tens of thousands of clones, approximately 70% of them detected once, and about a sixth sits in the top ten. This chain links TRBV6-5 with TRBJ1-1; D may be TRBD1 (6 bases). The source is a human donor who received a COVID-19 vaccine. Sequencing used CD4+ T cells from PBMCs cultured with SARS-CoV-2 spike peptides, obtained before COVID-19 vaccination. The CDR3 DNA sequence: TGTGCCAGCAGTCTACAGGGTAGTGGGACTGAAGCTTTCTTT. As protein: CASSLQGSGTEAFF.